These 5 T cell receptor beta chains were all obtained from the same sample, sequenced in a study of T cell changes during pregnancy in multiple sclerosis. Here immunoSEQ multiplex PCR was the method, and the copy in TCRdb shows in-frame clones only, minus some. The data hold roughly 30,000 clones, with roughly 89% observed a single time. This specimen consisted of CD8+ T cells from peripheral blood mononuclear cells, obtained in the second trimester of pregnancy. These receptors came from a female donor with multiple sclerosis, enrolled in a pregnancy study.

The chain combines TRBV5-6 with TRBJ2-1; 8 nucleotides line up with TRBD2. V trimming: 0 bases; J trimming: 8 bases; junction bases outside the gene matches: 7. This CDR3 comprises 15 residues. CDR1 is SGHDT and CDR2 is YYEEEE in the germline V gene. The DNA of the CDR3 is TGTGCCAGCAGCTTGGTAGCCTCGCGGGGGGATGAGCAGTTCTTC. This gives the protein CASSLVASRGDEQFF.

This chain uses TRBV28 with TRBJ1-5; no firm D call. Germline CDR1 MDHEN, CDR2 SYDVKM. The CDR3 length is 14 residues. V lost 11 bases, J lost 4 bases, and 18 bases lay in between. The CDR3 loop reads CALSQGGWNQPQHF. In nucleotides, the CDR3 is TGTGCCCTCTCCCAAGGAGGGTGGAATCAGCCCCAGCATTTT.

The chain recombines TRBV7-6 with TRBJ2-5; 12 nucleotides line up with TRBD2. Trimming at V came to 5 bases and at J to 0 bases, leaving 13 bases not matched to a gene. The CDR3 is made up of 19 amino acids. CDR1 and CDR2 (germline): SGHVS, FNYEAQ. The CDR3 DNA reads as TGTGCCAGCAGCGCCCGGCGTCGCACTAGCGGGAGGTACCAAGAGACCCAGTACTTC. This translates into CASSARRRTSGRYQETQYF.

The chain carries TRBV7-9 and TRBJ2-2; TRBD1 matches at 7 bases. The germline V gene has CDR1 SEHNR and CDR2 FQNEAQ (reference sequence). The CDR3 is made up of 16 amino acids. Trimming cost V 4 bases and J 1 base; bases outside gene matches: 6. CDR3 in DNA: TGTGCCAGCAGCTCACCGGGACAGAGGAACACCGGGGAGCTGTTTTTT. Translation: CASSSPGQRNTGELFF.

In DNA, the CDR3 is TGCAGCGTTTTTTTCTATTTTCGGGAATGGGACTCCACGTGGGAGACCCAGTACTTC. It translates to CSVFFYFREWDSTWETQYF. The J gene is TRBJ2-5, the V gene TRBV29-1; perhaps TRBD2 as D (6 bases). With 5 bases removed from V and 5 bases from J, the gap between germline ends came to 33 bases. The germline CDR1 and CDR2 sequences are SQVTM and ANQGSEA. The CDR3 runs 19 residues.